Each of the 4 T cell receptor beta chains below was sequenced from the same sample in a study of T cells in Graves' hyperthyroidism and ophthalmopathy. TCR beta CDR3 sequences were amplified from RNA transcripts. The TCR CDR3 was amplified in a first-round RT-PCR using the HTBI primer set. In TCRdb, the multiplex PCR reads were re-called with MiXCR into one record per CDR3 protein. Here the sample spans 380,000 or so distinct CDR3 sequences, approximately 12% being singletons. Input material: blood. The origin of the receptors is a man aged 25 to 40 with Graves' hyperthyroidism that later progressed to Graves' ophthalmopathy.

The chain joins TRBV9 to TRBJ1-1; a possible D gene is TRBD1 (5 bases). The germline CDR1 and CDR2 sequences are SGDLS and YYNGEE. The CDR3 has 15 amino acids. Trimming shortened V by 0 bases and J by 4 bases, and 13 bases separated the two germline ends. CDR3 sequence: CASSVVYGGGTEAFF. The DNA for the CDR3 is TGTGCCAGCAGCGTAGTCTATGGGGGGGGCACTGAAGCTTTCTTT.

This clonotype was observed many times. The rearrangement joins TRBV15 to TRBJ1-2; D is ambiguous. CDR3 length: 16 amino acids. The ends were cut back, 0 bases at V and 4 bases at J, with 15 bases in the middle. Germline CDR1 LNHNV, CDR2 YYDKDF (reference sequence). The CDR3 here is CATSRDPSPIGYGYTF. CDR3 sequence (DNA): TGTGCCACCAGCAGAGATCCTTCTCCCATCGGCTATGGCTACACCTTC. The whole variable domain, remainder taken from reference TRBV15 and TRBJ1-2, is DAMVIQNPRYQVTQFGKPVTLSCSQTLNHNVMYWYQQKSSQAPKLLFHYYDKDFNNEADTPDNFQSRRPNTSFCFLDIRSPGLGDTAMYLCATSRDPSPIGYGYTFGSGTRLTVV.

V gene TRBV7-3 combines with J gene TRBJ2-3; 12 bases map to TRBD2. Germline V CDR1 and CDR2: SGHTA, FQGTGA. CDR3 size: 18 residues. V shed 5 bases, J shed 2 bases, and the junction held 11 bases outside the gene matches. The CDR3 bases are TGTGCCAGCAGCCCAAGTAGGGCTAGCGGGGGGGTCACAGATACGCAGTATTTT. Its protein is CASSPSRASGGVTDTQYF.

Of note for this clonotype: This sequence may be a read error, since a much larger clone differs from it by one base. V usage is TRBV7-6 and J usage is TRBJ2-7; 11 positions match TRBD1. The length of the CDR3 is 15 residues. CDR1 is SGHVS, CDR2 FNYEAQ, per germline. Trimming at V came to 2 bases and at J to 5 bases, leaving 5 bases not matched to a gene. The CDR3 DNA reads as TGTGCCAGCAGCTTACGGACAGGGGGCCAGCACGAGCAGTACTTC. Translated: CASSLRTGGQHEQYF.